This T cell receptor beta chain was sequenced for a study of control samples from healthy donors and cancer patients. V lost 3 bases, J lost 1 base, and 9 bases lay in between. Germline V gene lookup returns CDR1 DFQATT and CDR2 SNEGSKA (reference sequence). This CDR3 comprises 13 residues. Clones were sequenced by immunoSEQ multiplex PCR, and TCRdb holds only the in-frame ones, with some missing. The sample lists 100,000 to 150,000 clones, over 75% occurring once. The rearrangement links TRBV20-1 to TRBJ1-1; D call uncertain. The TCR originated in a man aged 60 to 75 in good health. Sequencing was performed on blood. The CDR3 region has the DNA TGCAGTGCTAGTTTTGGACGGAACACTGAAGCTTTCTTT. This codes for CSASFGRNTEAFF.